These 21 T cell receptor beta chains share one sample of origin, sequenced in a study of shared T cell receptors in the human thymus (TCRdb year 2021). The method was the immunoSEQ multiplex PCR assay. Sourced from immuneACCESS, this table was stored by TCRdb with only in-frame sequences that have V and J called. A share of the clones is absent; for the studies checked, an unresolved V gene accounts for under half, and the remainder has no known explanation. Recorded for this sample are hundreds of thousands of clones; 70% to 90% of them occurred a single time. The top ten clonotypes cover approximately 0.0097% of the sample. This sample was shared with a second study, whose subject was human thymus T cells.

Sequencing was carried out using thymocytes. The origin of the receptors is a boy under two years old with a congenital heart defect. Donor details come from another sample of the same person, matched by shared clones.

The chain uses TRBV10-3 and TRBJ2-3, with 7 positions matching TRBD2. The germline V gene has CDR1 ENHRY and CDR2 SYGVKD. V lost 7 bases and J lost 3; bases outside the gene matches: 4. The length of the CDR3 is 13 residues. DNA for the CDR3: TGTGCCATCACCCCCGGGGGGACAGATACGCAGTATTTT. Translating it yields CAITPGGTDTQYF.

The rearrangement links TRBV9 to TRBJ1-2; D may be TRBD1 (5 bases). Trimming cost V 1 base and J 8 bases, with 18 bases left between them. The CDR3 loop spans 15 amino acids. Germline V gene sequence: CDR1 SGDLS, CDR2 YYNGEE. The CDR3 sequence is CASSVYAMGGPGYTF. Here the CDR3 DNA reads TGTGCCAGCAGCGTATATGCGATGGGGGGACCCGGCTACACCTTC.

This sequence joins TRBV28 and TRBJ2-2; 8 nucleotides line up with TRBD1. The CDR3 loop spans 17 amino acids. Germline V CDR1 and CDR2: MDHEN, SYDVKM. The J segment lost 5 bases and the V segment lost 0 bases, leaving 8 bases of the junction unmatched. CDR3 loop: CASSLCRQGSKTGELFF. DNA of the CDR3: TGTGCCAGCAGTTTATGCAGACAGGGGAGTAAAACCGGGGAGCTGTTTTTT.

The CDR3 DNA follows: TGCAGCGTTGATTCGGTCGGCACAGATACGCAGTATTTT. Protein product: CSVDSVGTDTQYF. The rearrangement links TRBV29-1 to TRBJ2-3, with unresolved D. Germline CDR1 is SQVTM and CDR2 is ANQGSEA. Trimming pared 3 bases from V and 1 base from J, leaving 8 bases between. The CDR3 contains 13 residues.

The chain couples TRBV14 to TRBJ2-7, with D maybe TRBD1 (6 bases). Germline CDR1 and CDR2: SGHDN and FVKESK. V lost 0 bases and J 7 bases, leaving 10 bases between the germline ends. The CDR3 runs 13 residues. The CDR3 is CASSQDRGREQYF. The CDR3 DNA reads TGTGCCAGCAGCCAAGACAGGGGCCGGGAGCAGTACTTC.

The chain uses TRBV11-2 and TRBJ1-2, with a weak D call TRBD1 (6 bases). Per the germline V gene, CDR1 is SGHAT and CDR2 is FQNNGV. The CDR3 is made up of 13 amino acids. V lost 3 bases to trimming and J lost 3 bases, with 8 bases between them. The CDR3 DNA reads TGTGCCAGCAGCTTTGGACAGCACTATGGCTACACCTTC. It is translated as CASSFGQHYGYTF.

The rearrangement joins TRBV27 to TRBJ2-3; 7 nucleotides match TRBD2. The germline V gene has CDR1 MNHEY and CDR2 SMNVEV (reference sequence). V shed 0 bases and J 5 bases; nucleotides not matched to a gene: 8. The CDR3 extends over 16 amino acids. In nucleotides, the CDR3 is TGTGCCAGCAGTTTATCGAGCGGGAAGTTTGGAGATACGCAGTATTTT. Amino acids: CASSLSSGKFGDTQYF.

About this clone itself: Within the sample, other DNA sequences also encode this same CDR3. The rearrangement links TRBV11-2 to TRBJ2-1; 11 bases line up with TRBD2. V lost 5 bases to trimming and J lost 4 bases; unmatched junction nucleotides: 7. Germline-derived CDR1 and CDR2 are SGHAT and FQNNGV. The CDR3 has 16 residues. The CDR3 protein is CASSPLAGGPYNEQFF. The CDR3 DNA reads as TGTGCCAGCAGCCCATTAGCGGGAGGGCCTTACAATGAGCAGTTCTTC.

The chain joins TRBV5-8 to TRBJ1-2, with TRBD1 as a possible D gene (6 bases). The CDR3 totals 13 residues. Trimming stripped 7 bases from V and 2 bases from J, with 12 bases between. Looked up from germline, CDR1 is SGHTS and CDR2 is YDEGEE. The CDR3: CASVAQGNYGYTF. The CDR3 DNA reads as TGTGCCAGCGTGGCCCAGGGGAACTATGGCTACACCTTC.

The chain links TRBV14 to TRBJ2-7; TRBD2 might be the D (7 bases). Trimming took off 0 bases at V and 3 bases at J, with 12 bases between the two ends. Germline V gene data show CDR1 as SGHDN and CDR2 as FVKESK. The CDR3 length is 15 residues. The CDR3 sequence: CASSQDKGGLYEQYF. CDR3 in DNA: TGTGCCAGCAGCCAAGATAAGGGGGGGCTCTACGAGCAGTACTTC.

The chain recombines TRBV11-1 with TRBJ1-2, with a possible D match to TRBD1 (6 bases). Germline V gives CDR1 SGHAT, CDR2 FQDESV (reference sequence). V lost 4 bases, J lost 6 bases, and 18 bases lay in between. This CDR3 spans 15 amino acids. CDR3 sequence (DNA): TGTGCCAGCAGCTCCCTTACAGGGATTAGGGATGGCTACACCTTC. Its translation: CASSSLTGIRDGYTF. The whole variable domain, filled in from reference TRBV11-1 and TRBJ1-2, reads EAEVAQSPRYKITEKSQAVAFWCDPISGHATLYWYRQILGQGPELLVQFQDESVVDDSQLPKDRFSAERLKGVDSTLKIQPAELGDSAMYLCASSSLTGIRDGYTFGSGTRLTVV.

This chain joins TRBV27 and TRBJ2-1, with 9 bases lining up with TRBD1. Germline CDR1 and CDR2: MNHEY and SMNVEV (reference sequence). CDR3 length equals 15 residues. The junction had 6 bases not matched to a gene; V was cut back by 5 bases and J by 4 bases. Here the CDR3 reads CASSALQGAYNEQFF. In nucleotides, the CDR3 is TGTGCCAGCAGTGCTTTACAGGGGGCTTACAATGAGCAGTTCTTC.

The chain carries TRBV18 and TRBJ1-4, with D hard to call. Germline CDR1 is KGHSH and CDR2 is LQKENI. V was clipped by 5 bases and J by 5 bases, with 6 bases between them. This CDR3 contains 12 residues. CDR3 sequence reads: CASSKTNEKLFF. The CDR3, as DNA: TGTGCCAGCTCAAAGACAAATGAAAAACTGTTTTTT.

This rearrangement joins TRBV28 to TRBJ1-5, with 8 bases matching TRBD1. The CDR3 covers 18 residues. From germline, CDR1 is MDHEN and CDR2 SYDVKM. Trimming at V came to 4 bases and at J to 0 bases, leaving 11 bases not matched to a gene. The CDR3 here is CASSWNRDRRVSNQPQHF. CDR3 sequence (DNA): TGTGCCAGCAGTTGGAACCGGGACAGGAGAGTTAGCAATCAGCCCCAGCATTTT.

The V call is TRBV28, the J call TRBJ2-1; TRBD2 aligns across 15 bases. This CDR3 spans 17 amino acids. Germline lookup yields CDR1 MDHEN and CDR2 SYDVKM. V lost 7 bases to trimming and J lost 7 bases; unmatched junction nucleotides: 11. The chain's CDR3 is CASNGLAGGRDENEQFF. CDR3 DNA sequence: TGTGCCAGCAATGGACTAGCGGGAGGGCGGGACGAGAATGAGCAGTTCTTC.

J is TRBJ1-6 and V is TRBV27; 7 bases line up with TRBD1. V shed 8 bases and J 3 bases; nucleotides not matched to a gene: 7. This CDR3 comprises 15 residues. Germline CDR1 reads MNHEY; CDR2 reads SMNVEV (reference sequence). CDR3 residues: CASSRQGHYNSPLHF. In nucleotides, the CDR3 is TGTGCCAGCTCTAGACAGGGCCACTATAATTCACCCCTCCACTTT.

V usage is TRBV4-3 and J usage is TRBJ1-4, with a weak D call TRBD1 (6 bases). This CDR3 has 19 amino acids. Trimming took off 0 bases at V and 0 bases at J, with 17 bases between the two ends. Germline V CDR1 and CDR2: LGHNA, YSLEER. The CDR3 DNA reads as TGCGCCAGCAGCCAAGATTTGACAGGAGAATGGGCAACTAATGAAAAACTGTTTTTT. This translates into CASSQDLTGEWATNEKLFF.

This clone came up a few times. The V call is TRBV28, the J call TRBJ2-7; 9 bases fit TRBD1. This CDR3 spans 15 amino acids. The germline V gene has CDR1 MDHEN and CDR2 SYDVKM. After removal of 5 bases from V and 1 base from J, the junction contained 6 bases not matched to a gene. The CDR3 DNA follows: TGTGCCAGCAGTGGGCACAGGGGGCCATCCTACGAGCAGTACTTC. Translating gives CASSGHRGPSYEQYF.

This chain connects TRBV28 to TRBJ2-7; D is undetermined. Per germline, CDR1 MDHEN and CDR2 SYDVKM. This CDR3 comprises 13 residues. Trimming removed 5 bases from V and 5 bases from J, with 13 bases in between. CDR3 sequence reads: CASSDSFRDEQYF. DNA for the CDR3: TGTGCCAGCAGTGACTCCTTCCGTGACGAGCAGTACTTC.

This chain uses TRBV5-8 with TRBJ2-3; TRBD2 matches at 16 bases. CDR1 and CDR2 from the germline V gene are SGHTS and YDEGEE. The CDR3 has 19 amino acids. The ends lost 1 base at V and 1 base at J; junction bases unmatched: 6. CDR3 residues: CASSLRGTSGRACTDTQYF. CDR3 sequence (DNA): TGTGCCAGCAGCTTGAGGGGGACTAGCGGGAGGGCCTGCACAGATACGCAGTATTTT.

This clone was found once. The chain has TRBV28 and TRBJ1-5, with 8 bases aligning to TRBD1. V lost 5 bases, J lost 1 base, and 7 bases stayed unmatched. This CDR3 has 16 amino acids. Germline lookup yields CDR1 MDHEN and CDR2 SYDVKM. In nucleotides, the CDR3 is TGTGCCAGCAGTACCGGACAGGGTCGAAGCAATCAGCCCCAGCATTTT. It translates to CASSTGQGRSNQPQHF.